This TCR beta chain was retrieved from a study of shared clonotypes between healthy human individuals (dated by TCRdb to 2019 to 2021). For context, the study as a whole: A couple of women and three men aged 18 to 49 years were included in the cohort. Per donor, three plates each were used for CD4 naive and CD4 memory, two for CD8 naive, and one for CD8 memory. Blood TCR repertoires of five healthy adults were deeply sequenced to estimate repertoire size and the extent of clonotype sharing between individuals. Different laboratories and diverse techniques were used to prepare libraries and sequence TCR repertoires, to increase sequencing depth and limit assay-specific biases. Per donor, leukapheresis produced somewhere between about 0.8 and 9.5 billion PBMCs.

Note on this clone: Its specific antigen is unknown. Within one base of it there is no much larger clone, and no base qualities were kept.

In the germline V gene, CDR1 corresponds to MNHNS and CDR2 to SASEGT. V is cut back by 4 bases and J by 1 base, with 5 bases in the junction unmatched. The CDR3 goes from the cysteine to the phenylalanine over 16 residues. The entry retains the CDR3 DNA only, 48 bases that are in frame from base 1. CD8 naive samples were CD45RO-negative cells positively selected for CCR7, giving a CD45RA+CCR7+ population that excluded TemRA cells. Donors were healthy HIV-negative adults with no recently reported acute infections or vaccinations. All donors were Caucasian adults living in Nashville, Tennessee, USA. Blood was collected by leukapheresis, and PBMCs were isolated by Ficoll-Histopaque density gradient centrifugation and then cryopreserved in liquid nitrogen vapor phase. Purity and quantity of every magnetically sorted T cell population were checked by analytical flow cytometry. Each sorted fraction had its genomic DNA isolated and then quantified by UV absorbance on a Nanodrop 2000c.

TCR CDR3 regions were amplified from genomic DNA by multiplex PCR using the deep immunoSEQ assay. Genomic DNA extracted from each cell subset was distributed evenly over all wells of several immunoSEQ 96-well plates, and each plate served as one replicate. For sorted subsets, about 0.2 ug genomic DNA, equal to 30,000 to 35,000 T cell genomes, was loaded into each replicate PCR. Purified libraries were measured with a Qubit 3.0 fluorometer, size-checked on a Bioanalyzer 2100, and measured again with the KAPA Library Quantification kit. Each immunoSEQ 96-well plate was sequenced on its own single-read 150-cycle Illumina NextSeq 550 flow cell. As for the authors' bioinformatics: Because the immunoSEQ output included only junctional sequences and no quality scores, the filtering could not be the same as the filtering used for full-length reads. To assign V/J genes and CDR3, sequences were annotated using PyIR, a Python wrapper for IgBLAST v1.9, with IMGT germline references. Reads were filtered out if the reads had weak V/J assignments (E-value above 1e-6), no CDR3, stop codons, out-of-frame junctions, or ambiguous translated residues. V3J clonotypes were defined as sequences sharing an identical inferred V gene, J gene, and CDR3 amino acid sequence. The percentage overlap between two repertoires was calculated by dividing the number of shared unique clonotypes by the size of the smaller repertoire. Three approaches were used to assess repertoire richness: RTK rarefaction, the Chao1 estimator, and Recon v2.1 estimates of unobserved clonotypes. For all TCRbeta clonotypes obtained by the gDNA method from four donors, generation probabilities were computed with OLGA. The table was pulled from immuneACCESS by TCRdb, which kept in-frame rearrangements only. Such tables lose some clones; where checked, under half of the loss comes from unresolved V genes, and the rest has no known cause. The D gene and trimming were derived from the DNA, and the V and J assignments and clone size from that table. Recorded for this sample are hundreds of thousands of clones; around 96% of them occurred a single time. The ten biggest clones cover about 0.11% of the sample.

The study at large found these results: Based on pairwise subsampling, the degree of clonotype sharing among donors was expected to be affected by sequencing depth. Compared with non-shared clonotypes, clonotypes shared by all four sorted-subset donors had higher generation probabilities. The genetic and exposure-history diversity represented was limited by the small number of donors. Even with the large sequencing depth, rarefaction of the sorted-subset datasets indicated that sequencing was incomplete. Across four donors, approximately 5% of naive CD4, around 3.3% of naive CD8, approximately 2.5% of memory CD4, and about 0.44% of memory CD8 clonotypes were shared. Sampling was restricted to blood, and TCR repertoires in tissue are likely to differ from TCR repertoires in blood. Naive subsets generally had larger estimated clonotype richness than memory subsets did.

Sequencing was performed on naive CD8+ T cells sorted from blood. The sample's cell subset or site label, decoded: CD45RA+CCR7+. The clonotype comes from a woman aged 25 to 39 in good health. The V gene is TRBV6-1 and the J gene is TRBJ2-4; the junction holds 9 bases that match TRBD2. The bases are TGTGCCAGCAGTGGGGGGACTAGCCGGGCCAAAAACATTCAGTACTTC. It is translated as CASSGGTSRAKNIQYF.